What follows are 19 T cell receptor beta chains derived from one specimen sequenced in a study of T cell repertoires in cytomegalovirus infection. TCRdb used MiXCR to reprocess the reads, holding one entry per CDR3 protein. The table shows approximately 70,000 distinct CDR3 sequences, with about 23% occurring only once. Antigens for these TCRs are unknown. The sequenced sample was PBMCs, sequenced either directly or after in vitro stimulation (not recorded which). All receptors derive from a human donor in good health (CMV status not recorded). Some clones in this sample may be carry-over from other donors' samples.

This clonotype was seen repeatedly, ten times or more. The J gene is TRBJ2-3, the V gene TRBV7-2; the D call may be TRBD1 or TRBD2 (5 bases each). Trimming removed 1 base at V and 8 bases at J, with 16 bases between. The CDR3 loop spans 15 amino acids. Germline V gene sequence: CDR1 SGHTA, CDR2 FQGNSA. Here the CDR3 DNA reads TGTGCCAGCAGCTTAGATGGGACGGGGCCGGCTACGCAGTATTTT. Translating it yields CASSLDGTGPATQYF.

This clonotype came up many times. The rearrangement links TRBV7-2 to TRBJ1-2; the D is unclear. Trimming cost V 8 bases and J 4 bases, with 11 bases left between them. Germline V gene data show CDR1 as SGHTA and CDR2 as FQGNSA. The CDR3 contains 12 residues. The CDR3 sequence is CASALGSYGYTF. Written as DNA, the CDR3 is TGTGCCAGCGCACTGGGGAGCTATGGCTACACCTTC.

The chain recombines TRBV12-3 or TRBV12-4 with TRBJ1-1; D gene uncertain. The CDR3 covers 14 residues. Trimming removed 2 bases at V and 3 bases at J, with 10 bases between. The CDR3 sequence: CASSLRVLDTEAFF. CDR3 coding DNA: TGTGCCAGCAGTTTACGGGTGTTGGACACTGAAGCTTTCTTT.

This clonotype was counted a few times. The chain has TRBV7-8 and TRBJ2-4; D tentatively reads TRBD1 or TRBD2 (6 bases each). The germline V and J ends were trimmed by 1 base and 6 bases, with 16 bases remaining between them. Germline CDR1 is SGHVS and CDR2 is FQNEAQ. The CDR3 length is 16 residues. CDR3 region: CASSLVLGGVGNIQYF. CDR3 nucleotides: TGTGCCAGCAGCTTAGTCTTGGGGGGCGTTGGAAACATTCAGTACTTC.

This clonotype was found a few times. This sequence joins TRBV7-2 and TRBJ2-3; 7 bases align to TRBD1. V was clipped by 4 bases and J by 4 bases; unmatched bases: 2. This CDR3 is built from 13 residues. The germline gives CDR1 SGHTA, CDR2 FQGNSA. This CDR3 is CASSSQGADTQYF. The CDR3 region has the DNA TGTGCCAGCAGCTCCCAGGGGGCAGATACGCAGTATTTT.

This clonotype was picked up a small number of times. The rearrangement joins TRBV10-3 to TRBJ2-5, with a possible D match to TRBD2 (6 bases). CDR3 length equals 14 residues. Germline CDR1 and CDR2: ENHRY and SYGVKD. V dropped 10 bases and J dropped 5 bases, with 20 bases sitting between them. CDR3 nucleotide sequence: TGTGCCACCCTTGGGACTCCCCTATGGGAGACCCAGTACTTC. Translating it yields CATLGTPLWETQYF.

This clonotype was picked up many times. CDR3 DNA sequence: TGTGCCAGCAGTCCAGGGGGCACTGAAGCTTTCTTT. Translation: CASSPGGTEAFF. The genes are TRBV6-5 and TRBJ1-1, with 7 bases identical to TRBD1. Trimming took 5 bases from V and 4 from J; bases not matched to a gene: 1. There are 12 residues in the CDR3. Per the germline V gene, CDR1 is MNHEY and CDR2 is SVGAGI.

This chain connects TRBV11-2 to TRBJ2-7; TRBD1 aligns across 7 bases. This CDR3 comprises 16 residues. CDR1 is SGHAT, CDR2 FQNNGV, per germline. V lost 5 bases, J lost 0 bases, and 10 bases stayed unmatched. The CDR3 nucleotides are TGTGCCAGCAGCGATGTAGGGGGCGCGAGCTCCTACGAGCAGTACTTC. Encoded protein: CASSDVGGASSYEQYF. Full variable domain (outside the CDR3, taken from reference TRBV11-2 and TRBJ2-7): EAGVAQSPRYKIIEKRQSVAFWCNPISGHATLYWYQQILGQGPKLLIQFQNNGVVDDSQLPKDRFSAERLKGVDSTLKIQPAKLEDSAVYLCASSDVGGASSYEQYFGPGTRLTVT.

The CDR3 spells CASSVREGTNEKLFF. CDR3 nucleotide sequence: TGTGCCAGCAGCGTCAGGGAGGGGACTAATGAAAAACTGTTTTTT. This sequence joins TRBV7-8 and TRBJ1-4, with a possible D match to TRBD1 (5 bases). The CDR3 has 15 amino acids. V lost 5 bases and J 2 bases, leaving 12 bases between the germline ends. Germline CDR1 reads SGHVS; CDR2 reads FQNEAQ.

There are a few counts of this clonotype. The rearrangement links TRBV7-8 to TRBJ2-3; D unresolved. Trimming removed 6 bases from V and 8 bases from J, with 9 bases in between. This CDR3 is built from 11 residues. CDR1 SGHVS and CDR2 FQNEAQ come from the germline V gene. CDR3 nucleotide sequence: TGTGCCAGCAGTCAGACTTTTACGCAGTATTTT. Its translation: CASSQTFTQYF.

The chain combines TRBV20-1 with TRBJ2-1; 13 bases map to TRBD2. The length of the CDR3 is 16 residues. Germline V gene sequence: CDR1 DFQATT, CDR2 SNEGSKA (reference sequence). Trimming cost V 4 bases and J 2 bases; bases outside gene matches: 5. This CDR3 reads CSAKSGTSGAYNEQFF. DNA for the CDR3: TGCAGTGCTAAAAGCGGGACTAGCGGGGCCTACAATGAGCAGTTCTTC.

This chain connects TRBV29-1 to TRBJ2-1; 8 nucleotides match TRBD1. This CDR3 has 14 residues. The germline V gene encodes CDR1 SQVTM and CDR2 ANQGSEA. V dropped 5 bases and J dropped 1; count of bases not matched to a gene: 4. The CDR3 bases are TGCAGCGTTCGGGGGACAGGATCCTACAATGAGCAGTTCTTC. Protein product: CSVRGTGSYNEQFF.

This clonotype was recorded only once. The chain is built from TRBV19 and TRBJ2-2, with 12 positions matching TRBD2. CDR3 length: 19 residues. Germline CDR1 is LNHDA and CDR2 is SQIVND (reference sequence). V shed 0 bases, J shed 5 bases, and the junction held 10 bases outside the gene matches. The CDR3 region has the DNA TGTGCCAGTAGTATAGATCCGACTAGGACTAGCGGGAAGACCGGGGAGCTGTTTTTT. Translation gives CASSIDPTRTSGKTGELFF.

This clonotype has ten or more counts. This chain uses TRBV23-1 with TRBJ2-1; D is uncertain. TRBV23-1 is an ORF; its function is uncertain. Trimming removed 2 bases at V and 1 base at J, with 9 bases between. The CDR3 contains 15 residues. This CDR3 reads CASSQPKPSYNEQFF. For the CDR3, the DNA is TGCGCCAGCAGTCAACCCAAGCCATCCTACAATGAGCAGTTCTTC.

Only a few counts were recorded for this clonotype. The CDR3 is CASGLAGGSRGYNEQFF. In DNA form, the CDR3 reads TGTGCCAGCGGACTAGCGGGAGGCAGTAGGGGATACAATGAGCAGTTCTTC. The rearrangement uses TRBV6-5 and TRBJ2-1, with 14 bases matching TRBD2. This CDR3 has 17 amino acids. Germline V gene sequence: CDR1 MNHEY, CDR2 SVGAGI. The ends lost 8 bases at V and 4 bases at J; junction bases unmatched: 10.

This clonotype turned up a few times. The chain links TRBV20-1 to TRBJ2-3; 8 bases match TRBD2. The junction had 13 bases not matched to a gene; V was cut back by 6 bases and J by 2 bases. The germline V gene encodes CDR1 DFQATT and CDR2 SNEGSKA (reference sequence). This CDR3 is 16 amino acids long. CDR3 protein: CSAAHSAGGITDTQYF. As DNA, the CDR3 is TGCAGTGCCGCACACTCGGCGGGGGGAATCACAGATACGCAGTATTTT.

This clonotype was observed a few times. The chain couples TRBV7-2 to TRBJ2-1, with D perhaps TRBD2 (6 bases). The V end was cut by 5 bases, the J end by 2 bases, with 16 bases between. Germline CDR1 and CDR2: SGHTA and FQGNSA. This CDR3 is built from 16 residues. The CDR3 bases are TGTGCCAGCAGCGCGGGATTCTTAGGAACCTACAATGAGCAGTTCTTC. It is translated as CASSAGFLGTYNEQFF.

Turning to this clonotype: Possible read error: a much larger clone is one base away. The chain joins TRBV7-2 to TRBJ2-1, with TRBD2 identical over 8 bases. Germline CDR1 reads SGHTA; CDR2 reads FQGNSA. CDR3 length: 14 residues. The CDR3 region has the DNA TGTGCCAGCAGCCCGGGACTAGACTACAATGGGCAGTTCTTC. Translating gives CASSPGLDYNGQFF.

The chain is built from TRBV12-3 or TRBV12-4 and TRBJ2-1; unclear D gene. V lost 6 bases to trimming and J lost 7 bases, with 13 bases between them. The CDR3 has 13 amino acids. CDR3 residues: CASSPNGDNEQFF. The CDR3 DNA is TGTGCCAGCAGCCCAAATGGGGATAATGAGCAGTTCTTC.